This note documents a single T cell receptor (beta chain) sequence. This CDR3 has 15 amino acids. V was clipped by 6 bases and J by 4 bases; unmatched bases: 11. The germline V gene encodes CDR1 SGHAT and CDR2 FQNNGV. A TCRbeta library incorporating unique molecular identifiers was prepared. TCRdb re-analysed the PCR reads in MiXCR, keeping a single row per CDR3 protein. The sample consists of about 500,000 distinct CDR3 sequences, about 31% of them appearing once. The sample originates from a study of T-cell reconstitution after alpha-beta-depleted transplantation in children. Source: PBMCs from the stem cell graft donor, taken from the stem cell graft. The V call is TRBV11-2, the J call TRBJ1-2; 7 bases are shared with TRBD1. The TCR was taken from a human donor who donated a stem cell graft to a child with aplastic anemia. The CDR3 nucleotides read TGTGCCAGCAGTCGAAGCGGGACAGTTCTCTATGGCTACACCTTC. Translated: CASSRSGTVLYGYTF.